Below, 10 T cell receptor beta chains from the same sample are listed, as sequenced in a study of T-cell reconstitution after alpha-beta-depleted transplantation in children. For TCRbeta, the library was prepared with unique molecular identifiers. TCRdb re-called the PCR reads with MiXCR, one entry per CDR3 protein. The sample holds about 78,000 distinct CDR3 sequences, 14% seen once. The sample here was PBMCs, mostly from graft donor cells, taken 180 days after TCRalphabeta/CD19-depleted stem cell transplant. All receptors derive from a male patient aged 2-10 years who had a stem cell transplant for acute lymphoblastic leukemia, so the T cells may come from the graft donor.

This clonotype was observed many times. The CDR3 DNA is TGTGCCAGCAGCTTCATGGGTAGTGAGCAGTTCTTC. Protein sequence: CASSFMGSEQFF. The chain has TRBV5-5 and TRBJ2-1; no firm D call. This CDR3 has 12 residues. V lost 2 bases and J lost 9, with 9 bases in between. Looked up from germline, CDR1 is SGHKS and CDR2 is YYEKEE (reference sequence).

This clonotype occurred a few times. J is TRBJ2-1 and V is TRBV12-3 or TRBV12-4; D not certain. The CDR3 contains 11 residues. Deletions cut 5 bases from V and 10 bases from J, with 9 bases between. The CDR3 reads CASSTITEQFF. In DNA, the CDR3 is TGTGCCAGCAGTACCATAACCGAGCAGTTCTTC.

V usage is TRBV7-3 and J usage is TRBJ2-7, with D possibly called TRBD1 or TRBD2 (5 bases each). Germline CDR1 SGHTA, CDR2 FQGTGA. V shed 1 base and J shed 8 bases, with 12 bases lying between them. The CDR3 runs to 13 residues. CDR3 nucleotides: TGTGCCAGCAGCTTAATGGGGCGGGCCAAGCAGTACTTC. Protein sequence: CASSLMGRAKQYF.

The V call is TRBV5-1, the J call TRBJ2-7; D call uncertain. Per the germline V gene, CDR1 is SGHRS and CDR2 is YFSETQ. There are 13 residues in the CDR3. The germline V and J ends were trimmed by 2 bases and 7 bases, with 13 bases remaining between them. The CDR3 is CASSFKYSLEQYF. CDR3 sequence (DNA): TGCGCCAGCAGCTTCAAGTACTCCCTGGAGCAGTACTTC.

CDR3 DNA: TGTGCCAGCGGGAGGGGAGATACGCAGTATTTT. Translating it yields CASGRGDTQYF. The chain couples TRBV7-3 to TRBJ2-3; 7 bases are a match to TRBD2. Per the germline V gene, CDR1 is SGHTA and CDR2 is FQGTGA. V lost 8 bases to trimming and J lost 5 bases; unmatched junction nucleotides: 1. This CDR3 comprises 11 residues.

The rearrangement joins TRBV7-9 to TRBJ2-3; D is perhaps TRBD2 (5 bases). This CDR3 comprises 13 residues. V lost 3 bases, J lost 5 bases, and 9 bases lay in between. The V gene's germline CDR1 is SEHNR and CDR2 FQNEAQ (reference sequence). The CDR3, as DNA: TGTGCCAGCAGCTTGGACCGGGGAGATACGCAGTATTTT. Translated: CASSLDRGDTQYF.

This clonotype was observed a few times. The chain recombines TRBV7-2 with TRBJ2-7, with a weak D call TRBD2 (6 bases). The CDR3 loop spans 16 amino acids. CDR1 is SGHTA, CDR2 FQGNSA, per germline. V was cut by 5 bases and J by 0 bases, with 17 bases left in between. The CDR3 DNA follows: TGTGCCAGCAGCCTCAGAGGAGGGTACATCTCCTACGAGCAGTACTTC. Translated, it gives CASSLRGGYISYEQYF.

The CDR3 sequence is CASSLALGLTNTGELFF. The CDR3 DNA sequence: TGTGCCAGCAGCTTGGCCCTTGGCCTAACGAACACCGGGGAGCTGTTTTTT. The gene calls are TRBV5-6 and TRBJ2-2, with D unresolved. Germline lookup yields CDR1 SGHDT and CDR2 YYEEEE. V shed 0 bases and J shed 0 bases, with 12 bases lying between them. The length of the CDR3 is 17 residues.

This clonotype came up a few times. V gene TRBV5-1 combines with J gene TRBJ1-1; a possible D gene is TRBD1 (6 bases). V was clipped by 0 bases and J by 4 bases, with 13 bases between them. The CDR3 runs 15 residues. Germline CDR1 reads SGHRS; CDR2 reads YFSETQ. The CDR3 nucleotides read TGCGCCAGCAGCTTGGTAGCAGGGGATGTCACTGAAGCTTTCTTT. Residues: CASSLVAGDVTEAFF.

The J gene is TRBJ1-4, the V gene TRBV6-2 or TRBV6-3; 8 nucleotides align to TRBD1. J was trimmed by 2 bases and V by 6 bases; bases with no gene match: 14. From germline, CDR1 is MNHEY and CDR2 SVGEGT. The CDR3 runs 18 residues. The DNA of the CDR3 is TGTGCCAGCAGACTACCGGGACAGGCGAAAGGGACTAATGAAAAACTGTTTTTT. Its protein is CASRLPGQAKGTNEKLFF.